This T cell receptor (beta chain) was found in a study of Graves' ophthalmopathy and Graves' hyperthyroidism (dated by TCRdb to between 2018 and 2020). Study-level background: Peripheral blood was collected at initial diagnosis, before any treatment. The 75 to 100 discovery patients were randomly divided into training and test sets at a 7:3 ratio. In total, around 140 blood samples were TCR-sequenced: approximately 40 ophthalmopathy, approximately 80 hyperthyroidism and approximately 17 hyperthyroidism-to-ophthalmopathy patients. To explore V-J signatures that distinguish ophthalmopathy from hyperthyroidism, a discovery set of about 99 patients was enrolled, made up of 43 with ophthalmopathy and some 56 with stable hyperthyroidism. Following sample collection, hyperthyroidism patients were given methimazole at a starting dose of 30 mg daily, and ophthalmopathy patients were given high-dose intravenous methylprednisolone. In over five hyperthyroidism patients, the T-cell repertoires found in thyroid tissue were compared with those found in blood. TCR beta repertoire signatures were used to distinguish Graves' ophthalmopathy from Graves' hyperthyroidism and to predict progression to ophthalmopathy. An independent validation cohort comprised under 20 hyperthyroidism patients and around 16 patients who later progressed from hyperthyroidism to ophthalmopathy.

In the case of this clonotype: The specificity of this receptor is unknown. No much larger clonotype is one base removed from it; base qualities were not supplied.

What the work shows at the level of the full study, not this receptor alone: Most expanded thyroid clonotypes with a frequency above 0.001 also appeared in blood, which suggests that blood repertoires may reflect the immune response in the thyroid. In validation, the model predicted ophthalmopathy progression with more than 70% sensitivity and less than 80% specificity; some 13 predicted patients were CT-confirmed with GO in a median of around 6 months. No statistical method was used to predetermine the sample size, and group allocation was not hidden from the investigators. The 13-signature model separated ophthalmopathy from stable hyperthyroidism with over 85% sensitivity and just under 84% specificity in cross-validation, and 80%/75% in the test set.

Ophthalmopathy patients had moderately to severely active disease, Clinical Activity Score of at least 3, NOSPECS grade of at least 4, and disease duration under 3 months. Patients were excluded if they had other autoimmune diseases, uncontrolled infections, pregnancy or lactation. Diagnosis was based on clinical symptoms, serum thyroxine, TRAb, thyroid ultrasound and orbital computed tomography. Ficoll-Paque density gradient centrifugation was used to isolate PBMCs from around 10 ml of fresh peripheral blood. Total RNA was extracted using Trizol reagent, and RNA quality was checked on an Agilent 2100 Bioanalyzer. For repertoire sequencing, TCR beta CDR3 regions were amplified from RNA transcripts. A first-round RT-PCR used HTBI primers with the Qiagen OneStep RT-PCR kit, followed by a second-round multiplex PCR, size selection and purification. The libraries underwent paired-end sequencing with 100 bp reads on an Illumina HiSeq2000. Regarding the original processing steps: Reads were processed with SOAPnuke, discarding reads with adapters, uncalled bases, mean Phred below 15, or no exact constant-primer or identifier match. COPE v1.2.5 was used to merge the high-quality paired reads. Each unique nucleotide sequence was defined as a clonotype, and clonotypes were aligned to IMGT TRB V, D and J references with MiTCR v1.1. Only V-J combinations with frequency above 0.0001 were analysed, covering 99.2% of repertoires. For each V-J combination, a TCR clonal expansion and chaos score was defined as F50 clonal expansion divided by the chaos observed in the TCRdist matrix. Welch's t-statistics and random forest were used to reduce the features to 10 to 15 V-J combinations, which were then used as input to a naive Bayes classifier. The similarity between thyroid and blood repertoires was quantified using the Morisita-Horn index. TCRdb took the public reads, trimmed them with fastp at Q25, ran MiXCR for clone calling and kept in-frame beta chains. Rows are unified per CDR3 protein, each entry keeping the most common DNA and genes. TCRdb's processing, not the study's, gives the V and J calls here. Across this sample there are roughly 480,000 distinct CDR3 sequences, with about an eighth seen only once. The ten largest clonotypes hold roughly 9.8% of the sample.

At the junction V is shortened by 3 bases and J by 6 bases, with 9 bases in between. The CDR3 measures 13 amino acids from cysteine to phenylalanine. Of all the DNA, just the CDR3 is kept, 39 bases in frame from base 1. The sequence was collected from a woman aged 25 to 39 with Graves' ophthalmopathy. Donor details come from another sample of the same person, matched by shared clones. The specimen was blood. In this chain, TRBV12-3 or TRBV12-4 is recombined with TRBJ1-5, and possibly TRBD1, on 6 matching bases. For the CDR3, the sequence is CASSFSGVQPQHF. DNA sequence: TGTGCCAGCAGTTTCTCAGGGGTTCAGCCCCAGCATTTT.